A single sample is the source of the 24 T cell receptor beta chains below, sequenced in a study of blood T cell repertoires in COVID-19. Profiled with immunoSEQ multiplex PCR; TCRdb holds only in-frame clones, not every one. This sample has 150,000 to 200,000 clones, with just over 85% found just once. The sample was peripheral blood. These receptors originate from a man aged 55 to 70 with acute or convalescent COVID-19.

The CDR3 DNA reads as TGTGCCAGCAGTGTTGGTAGTAGCTCCTACGAGCAGTACTTC. It encodes CASSVGSSSYEQYF. The chain employs TRBV2 and TRBJ2-7; D is undetermined. The CDR3 spans 14 residues. Deletions cut 4 bases from V and 0 bases from J, with 10 bases between. Germline V lookup: CDR1 SNHLY, CDR2 FYNNEI.

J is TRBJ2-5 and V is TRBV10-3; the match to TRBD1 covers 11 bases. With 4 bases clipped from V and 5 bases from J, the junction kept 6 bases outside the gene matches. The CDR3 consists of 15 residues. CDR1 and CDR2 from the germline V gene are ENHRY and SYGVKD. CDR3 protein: CAISGTGGVGETQYF. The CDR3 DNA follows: TGTGCCATCAGTGGGACAGGGGGCGTTGGGGAGACCCAGTACTTC.

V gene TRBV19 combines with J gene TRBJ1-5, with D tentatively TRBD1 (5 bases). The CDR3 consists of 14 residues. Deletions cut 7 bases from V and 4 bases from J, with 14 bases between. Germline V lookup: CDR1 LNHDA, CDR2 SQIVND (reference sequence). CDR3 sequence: CASTPRDWNQPQHF. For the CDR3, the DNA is TGTGCCAGTACCCCCAGGGACTGGAATCAGCCCCAGCATTTT.

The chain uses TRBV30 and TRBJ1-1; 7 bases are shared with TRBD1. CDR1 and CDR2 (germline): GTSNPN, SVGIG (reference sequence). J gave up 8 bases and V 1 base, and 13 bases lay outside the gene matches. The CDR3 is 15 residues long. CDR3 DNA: TGTGCCTGGAGTGAGAGAGTGGTAGCAGGGGGAGAAGCTTTCTTT. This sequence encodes CAWSERVVAGGEAFF.

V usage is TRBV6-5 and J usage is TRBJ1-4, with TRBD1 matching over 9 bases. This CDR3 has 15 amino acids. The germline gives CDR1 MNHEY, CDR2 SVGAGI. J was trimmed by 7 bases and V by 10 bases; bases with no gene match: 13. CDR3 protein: CATTRPPGQGEKLFF. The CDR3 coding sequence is TGTGCCACTACGCGCCCTCCGGGACAGGGTGAAAAACTGTTTTTT.

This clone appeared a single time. The CDR3 DNA sequence: TGTGCCAGCAGTTTCCTCGACAGGAGCAATCAGCCCCAGCATTTT. Translated: CASSFLDRSNQPQHF. V usage is TRBV28 and J usage is TRBJ1-5; weak D call: TRBD1 (6 bases). This CDR3 contains 15 residues. V lost 3 bases to trimming and J lost 1 base, with 10 bases between them. Germline lookup yields CDR1 MDHEN and CDR2 SYDVKM.

CDR3 nucleotide sequence: TGTGCCAGTAGTATAGGAGGCCAGGGGGCTAACTATGGCTACACCTTC. Translated: CASSIGGQGANYGYTF. The V gene is TRBV19, the J gene TRBJ1-2, with 7 bases lining up with TRBD1. J lost 0 bases, V lost 1 base, and 5 bases had no gene match. Looked up from germline, CDR1 is LNHDA and CDR2 is SQIVND (reference sequence). The CDR3 runs 16 residues.

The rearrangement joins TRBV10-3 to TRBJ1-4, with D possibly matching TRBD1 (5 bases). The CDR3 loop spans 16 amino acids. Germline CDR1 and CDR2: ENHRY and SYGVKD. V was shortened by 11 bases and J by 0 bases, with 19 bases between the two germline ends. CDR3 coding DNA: TGTGCCTCAGGGAGGGAGGGACGCGCAACTAATGAAAAACTGTTTTTT. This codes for CASGREGRATNEKLFF.

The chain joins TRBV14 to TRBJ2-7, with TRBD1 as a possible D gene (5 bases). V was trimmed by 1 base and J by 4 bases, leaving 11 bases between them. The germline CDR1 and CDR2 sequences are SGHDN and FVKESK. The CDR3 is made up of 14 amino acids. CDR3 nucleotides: TGTGCCAGCAGCCAAGGCAGGGCGGCGTACGAGCAGTACTTC. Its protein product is CASSQGRAAYEQYF.

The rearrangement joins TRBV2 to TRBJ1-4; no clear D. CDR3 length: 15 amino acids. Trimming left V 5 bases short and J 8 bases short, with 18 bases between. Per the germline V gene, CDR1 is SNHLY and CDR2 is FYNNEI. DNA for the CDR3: TGTGCCAGCAGTCCCCAAGGAGGGTTGGGCGAAAAACTGTTTTTT. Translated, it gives CASSPQGGLGEKLFF.

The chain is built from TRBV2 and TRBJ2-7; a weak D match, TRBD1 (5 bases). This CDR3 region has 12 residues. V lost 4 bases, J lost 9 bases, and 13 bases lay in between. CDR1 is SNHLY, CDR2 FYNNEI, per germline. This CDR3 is CASSAPGWGQYF. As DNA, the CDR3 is TGTGCCAGCAGTGCCCCAGGGTGGGGGCAGTACTTC. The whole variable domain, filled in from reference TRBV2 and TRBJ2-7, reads EPEVTQTPSHQVTQMGQEVILRCVPISNHLYFYWYRQILGQKVEFLVSFYNNEISEKSEIFDDQFSVERPDGSNFTLKIRSTKLEDSAMYFCASSAPGWGQYFGPGTRLTVT.

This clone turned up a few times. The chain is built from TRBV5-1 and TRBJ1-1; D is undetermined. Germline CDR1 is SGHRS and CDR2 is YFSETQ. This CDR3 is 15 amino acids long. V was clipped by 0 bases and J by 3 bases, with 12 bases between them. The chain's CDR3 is CASSLGPIRDTEAFF. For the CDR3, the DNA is TGCGCCAGCAGCTTGGGGCCAATTCGGGACACTGAAGCTTTCTTT.

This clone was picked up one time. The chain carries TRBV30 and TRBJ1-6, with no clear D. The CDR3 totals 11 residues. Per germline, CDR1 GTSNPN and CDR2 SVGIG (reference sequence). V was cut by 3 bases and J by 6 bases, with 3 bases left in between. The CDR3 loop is CAWSGNSPLHF. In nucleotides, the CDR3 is TGTGCCTGGAGCGGTAATTCACCCCTCCACTTT.

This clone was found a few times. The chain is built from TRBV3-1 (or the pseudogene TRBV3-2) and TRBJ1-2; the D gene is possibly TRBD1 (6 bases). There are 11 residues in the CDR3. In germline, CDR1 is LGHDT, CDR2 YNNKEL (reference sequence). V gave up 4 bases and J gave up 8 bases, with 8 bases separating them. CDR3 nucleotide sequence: TGTGCCAGCAGCCCCGGACAGGGCTACACCTTC. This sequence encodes CASSPGQGYTF.

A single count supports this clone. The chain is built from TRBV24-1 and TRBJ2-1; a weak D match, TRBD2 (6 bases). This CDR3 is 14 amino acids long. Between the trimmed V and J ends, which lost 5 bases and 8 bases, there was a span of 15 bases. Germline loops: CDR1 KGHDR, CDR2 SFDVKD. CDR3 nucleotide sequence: TGTGCCACCAGTGGCCTCCTGGGGGGAGATGAGCAGTTCTTC. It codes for CATSGLLGGDEQFF.

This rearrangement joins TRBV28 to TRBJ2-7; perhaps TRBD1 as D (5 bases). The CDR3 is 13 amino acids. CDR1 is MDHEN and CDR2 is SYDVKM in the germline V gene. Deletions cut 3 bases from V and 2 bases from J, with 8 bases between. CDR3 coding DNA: TGTGCCAGCAGTTTGCGACAGACCTACGAGCAGTACTTC. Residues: CASSLRQTYEQYF. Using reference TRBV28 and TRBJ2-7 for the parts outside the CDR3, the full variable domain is DVKVTQSSRYLVKRTGEKVFLECVQDMDHENMFWYRQDPGLGLRLIYFSYDVKMKEKGDIPEGYSVSREKKERFSLILESASTNQTSMYLCASSLRQTYEQYFGPGTRLTVT.

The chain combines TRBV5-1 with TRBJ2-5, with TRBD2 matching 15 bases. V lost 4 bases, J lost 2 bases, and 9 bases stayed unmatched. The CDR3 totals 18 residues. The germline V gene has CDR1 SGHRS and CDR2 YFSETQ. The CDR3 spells CASSIDGTSGRLQETQYF. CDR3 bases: TGCGCCAGCAGCATAGACGGGACTAGCGGGAGGCTACAAGAGACCCAGTACTTC. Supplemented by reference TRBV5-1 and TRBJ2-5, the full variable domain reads KAGVTQTPRYLIKTRGQQVTLSCSPISGHRSVSWYQQTPGQGLQFLFEYFSETQRNKGNFPGRFSGRQFSNSRSEMNVSTLELGDSALYLCASSIDGTSGRLQETQYFGPGTRLLVL.

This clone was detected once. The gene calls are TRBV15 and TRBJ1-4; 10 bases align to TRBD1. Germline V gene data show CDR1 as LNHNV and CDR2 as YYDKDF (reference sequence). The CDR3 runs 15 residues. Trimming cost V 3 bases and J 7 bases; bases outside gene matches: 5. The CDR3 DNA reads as TGTGCCACCAGCAGCCGGACAGGGGGAGGTGAAAAACTGTTTTTT. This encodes CATSSRTGGGEKLFF.

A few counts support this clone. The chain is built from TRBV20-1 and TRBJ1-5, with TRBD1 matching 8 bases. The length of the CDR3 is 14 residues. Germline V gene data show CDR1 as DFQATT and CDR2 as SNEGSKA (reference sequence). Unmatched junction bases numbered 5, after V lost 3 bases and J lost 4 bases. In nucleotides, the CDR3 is TGCAGTGCTAGTCGTCAGGGGGCTAATCAGCCCCAGCATTTT. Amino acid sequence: CSASRQGANQPQHF.

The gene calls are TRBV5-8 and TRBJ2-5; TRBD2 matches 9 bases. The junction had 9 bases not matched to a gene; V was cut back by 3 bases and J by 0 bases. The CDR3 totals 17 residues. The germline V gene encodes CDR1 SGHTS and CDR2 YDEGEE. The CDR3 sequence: CASSYGLAGTNQETQYF. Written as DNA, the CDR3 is TGTGCCAGCAGCTATGGTCTAGCGGGAACCAACCAAGAGACCCAGTACTTC. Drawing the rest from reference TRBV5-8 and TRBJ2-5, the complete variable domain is EAGVTQSPTHLIKTRGQQATLRCSPISGHTSVYWYQQALGLGLQFLLWYDEGEERNRGNFPPRFSGRQFPNYSSELNVNALELEDSALYLCASSYGLAGTNQETQYFGPGTRLLVL.

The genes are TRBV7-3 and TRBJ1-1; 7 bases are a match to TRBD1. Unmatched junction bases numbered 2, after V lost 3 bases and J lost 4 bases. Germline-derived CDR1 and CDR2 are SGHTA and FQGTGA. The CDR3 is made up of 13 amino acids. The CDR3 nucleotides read TGTGCCAGCAGCTTGCAGGGGGGCACTGAAGCTTTCTTT. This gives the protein CASSLQGGTEAFF.

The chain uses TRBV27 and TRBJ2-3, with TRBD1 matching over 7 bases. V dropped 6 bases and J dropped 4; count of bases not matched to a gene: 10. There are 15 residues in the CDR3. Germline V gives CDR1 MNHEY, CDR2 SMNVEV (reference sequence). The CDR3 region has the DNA TGTGCCAGCAGAATAAGGGGGCTCGTACCAGATACGCAGTATTTT. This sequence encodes CASRIRGLVPDTQYF.

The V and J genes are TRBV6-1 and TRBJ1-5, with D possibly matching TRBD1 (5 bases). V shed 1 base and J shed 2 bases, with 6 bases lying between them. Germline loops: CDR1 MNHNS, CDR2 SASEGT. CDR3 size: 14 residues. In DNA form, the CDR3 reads TGTGCCAGCAGTGAAGAAGGGGGCAATCAGCCCCAGCATTTT. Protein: CASSEEGGNQPQHF.

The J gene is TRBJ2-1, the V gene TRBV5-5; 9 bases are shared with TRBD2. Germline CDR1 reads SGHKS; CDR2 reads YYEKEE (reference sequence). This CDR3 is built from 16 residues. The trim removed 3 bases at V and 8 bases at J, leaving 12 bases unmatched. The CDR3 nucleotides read TGTGCCAGCAGCTCAAATCTAGCGGGATATCTTTATGAGCAGTTCTTC. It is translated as CASSSNLAGYLYEQFF.